The 22 T cell receptor beta chains presented below share a single source sample, sequenced in a study of post-analysis software for immune sequencing data. Study results and limitations: In patients, TRBV5-6, TRBV5-1 and TRBV20-1 belonged to several TRBV segments found more frequently than in controls.

Unique molecular identifiers had been added to the TCR beta cDNA libraries. TCRdb reprocessed the PCR reads via MiXCR and lists one record per CDR3 protein. The sample includes hundreds of thousands of distinct CDR3 sequences, over 45% of them seen just once. Antigen specificity for these receptors is unknown. Sequencing was performed on blood. The receptor set was obtained from a girl aged 2-9 years with multiple sclerosis.

The chain joins TRBV30 to TRBJ1-4; D uncertain. Per germline, CDR1 GTSNPN and CDR2 SVGIG (reference sequence). The CDR3 sequence is 12 residues long. Between the trimmed V and J ends, which lost 7 bases and 3 bases, there was a span of 9 bases. CDR3: CALHLPNEKLFF. In DNA, the CDR3 is TGTGCCTTACACTTACCTAATGAAAAACTGTTTTTT.

This rearrangement joins TRBV3-1 to TRBJ2-3; D remains unclear. CDR1 and CDR2 from the germline V gene are LGHDT and YNNKEL (reference sequence). The ends were cut back, 0 bases at V and 2 bases at J, with 6 bases in the middle. This CDR3 spans 14 amino acids. The CDR3 protein is CASSQDSTTDTQYF. The CDR3 DNA reads as TGTGCCAGCAGCCAAGATAGTACCACAGATACGCAGTATTTT.

The chain combines TRBV6-2 or TRBV6-3 with TRBJ2-4; D unclear. The DNA end lines up better with TRBJ2-7; the J call may be wrong. Per the germline V gene, CDR1 is MNHEY and CDR2 is SVGEGT. The CDR3 totals 12 residues. The CDR3 loop reads CASKESGFEQYF. The CDR3 bases are TGTGCCAGCAAAGAATCTGGGTTCGAGCAGTACTTC.

On this clonotype itself: The germline gene is not matched at one end of the junction; a read error may be the cause. This chain uses TRBV12-3 or TRBV12-4 with TRBJ2-5; TRBD2 agrees at 11 bases. CDR3 length: 17 amino acids. CDR3 DNA: TGTGCCAGCAGAGCCGGGACTAGCGGAGTAGGGGCGGAGACCCAGTGCTTC. It yields the protein CASRAGTSGVGAETQCF.

The J gene is TRBJ1-5, the V gene TRBV18; D perhaps matches TRBD1 (6 bases). Deletions cut 3 bases from V and 3 bases from J, with 21 bases between. The CDR3 has 18 residues. Per the germline V gene, CDR1 is KGHSH and CDR2 is LQKENI. CDR3 loop: CASSPFGAGDLANQPQHF. CDR3 DNA: TGTGCCAGCTCACCCTTCGGGGCAGGGGATTTAGCCAATCAGCCCCAGCATTTT.

J is TRBJ2-6 and V is TRBV9, with D uncertain. The ends were cut back, 3 bases at V and 0 bases at J, with 10 bases in the middle. Germline V CDR1 and CDR2: SGDLS, YYNGEE. This CDR3 comprises 16 residues. The CDR3 sequence is CASSAHWGSGANVLTF. For the CDR3, the DNA is TGTGCCAGCAGCGCACATTGGGGCTCTGGGGCCAACGTCCTGACTTTC.

This clonotype has more than one count but fewer than ten. This chain uses TRBV5-1 with TRBJ2-1; D is undetermined. This CDR3 is 16 amino acids long. The ends were cut back, 7 bases at V and 5 bases at J, with 22 bases in the middle. The germline CDR1 and CDR2 sequences are SGHRS and YFSETQ. The CDR3 region has the DNA TGCGCCAGCTGCCGACTGGGTATGAACAACAACAATGAGCAGTTCTTC. Translated, it gives CASCRLGMNNNNEQFF.

The CDR3 DNA reads as TGCGCCAGCAGCTTGGCCGGGCTAGCGGGCACCTACGAGCAGTACTTC. Translated: CASSLAGLAGTYEQYF. The V and J genes are TRBV5-1 and TRBJ2-7; the match to TRBD2 covers 8 bases. Germline V gene data show CDR1 as SGHRS and CDR2 as YFSETQ. The J segment lost 2 bases and the V segment lost 0 bases, leaving 7 bases of the junction unmatched. The CDR3 consists of 16 residues.

The rearrangement joins TRBV6-5 to TRBJ1-2; a possible D gene is TRBD1 (5 bases). The CDR3 contains 16 residues. In germline, CDR1 is MNHEY, CDR2 SVGAGI. V lost 6 bases and J 1 base, leaving 18 bases between the germline ends. CDR3 loop: CASSPLDSQSNYGYTF. The CDR3 DNA reads TGTGCCAGCAGCCCCCTCGACAGCCAAAGTAACTATGGCTACACCTTC.

This clonotype came up a few times. This rearrangement joins TRBV29-1 to TRBJ2-2; perhaps TRBD1 as D (5 bases). V was shortened by 4 bases and J by 0 bases, with 9 bases between the two germline ends. This CDR3 is 14 amino acids long. Per the germline V gene, CDR1 is SQVTM and CDR2 is ANQGSEA. The CDR3 sequence is CSVGGHTNTGELFF. The CDR3 DNA sequence: TGCAGCGTTGGAGGACATACGAACACCGGGGAGCTGTTTTTT.

The V and J genes are TRBV5-1 and TRBJ2-7; TRBD2 matches at 11 bases. With 0 bases clipped from V and 7 bases from J, the junction kept 6 bases outside the gene matches. CDR3 length: 15 residues. CDR1 and CDR2 from the germline V gene are SGHRS and YFSETQ. The CDR3 here is CASSLALAGEREQYF. In DNA form, the CDR3 reads TGCGCCAGCAGCTTGGCACTAGCGGGAGAAAGGGAGCAGTACTTC.

V and J are TRBV5-5 and TRBJ2-1; possibly TRBD2 for D (6 bases). V was trimmed by 2 bases and J by 8 bases, leaving 20 bases between them. This CDR3 is 16 amino acids long. From germline, CDR1 is SGHKS and CDR2 YYEKEE (reference sequence). CDR3 protein: CASSFSYSGLLDEQFF. CDR3 DNA: TGTGCCAGCAGCTTCTCCTATAGCGGCCTATTAGATGAGCAGTTCTTC.

This chain connects TRBV29-1 to TRBJ2-3; D is uncertain. Deletions cut 0 bases from V and 0 bases from J, with 16 bases between. Germline V CDR1 and CDR2: SQVTM, ANQGSEA. The CDR3 has 17 residues. CDR3 nucleotides: TGCAGCGTTGAAGAGATACCAGACCTACTAAGCACAGATACGCAGTATTTT. Translated, it gives CSVEEIPDLLSTDTQYF.

The chain couples TRBV10-3 to TRBJ2-3; D possibly corresponds to TRBD1 (6 bases). The CDR3 spans 14 residues. Germline V CDR1 and CDR2: ENHRY, SYGVKD. Trimming left V 7 bases short and J 3 bases short, with 14 bases between. This CDR3 reads CAITPGQKTDTQYF. The CDR3 region has the DNA TGTGCCATCACTCCCGGACAGAAGACAGATACGCAGTATTTT.

The chain recombines TRBV7-2 with TRBJ2-3, with 9 bases that match TRBD2. After removal of 2 bases from V and 4 bases from J, the junction contained 13 bases not matched to a gene. Germline values: CDR1 SGHTA, CDR2 FQGNSA. The CDR3 consists of 18 residues. Written as DNA, the CDR3 is TGTGCCAGCAGCTTATTCTTCGTGAAGCGGGAGGATGCAGATACGCAGTATTTT. This gives the protein CASSLFFVKREDADTQYF.

The chain carries TRBV7-2 and TRBJ1-5, with D possibly TRBD1 on 5 matching bases. The CDR3 runs 15 residues. In germline, CDR1 is SGHTA, CDR2 FQGNSA. V lost 8 bases, J lost 0 bases, and 14 bases lay in between. The CDR3 region is CASAVGGNSNQPQHF. In DNA form, the CDR3 reads TGTGCCAGCGCCGTCGGGGGGAATAGCAATCAGCCCCAGCATTTT.

The J gene is TRBJ2-4, the V gene TRBV5-5, with TRBD1 identical over 10 bases. The J call may be in error: the DNA end matches TRBJ2-7 better. CDR1 and CDR2 from the germline V gene are SGHKS and YYEKEE (reference sequence). The CDR3 totals 16 residues. The CDR3 DNA follows: TGTGCCAGCAGCTTGTGGTCTCGGGACAGGGGATACGAGCAGTACTTC. It translates to CASSLWSRDRGYEQYF.

This clonotype was seen only once. The CDR3 loop is CASSQDLGEKLFF. The CDR3 coding sequence is TGCGCCAGCAGCCAAGACCTCGGTGAAAAACTGTTTTTT. This rearrangement joins TRBV4-3 to TRBJ1-4; D is unresolved. Trimming shortened V by 0 bases and J by 7 bases, and 6 bases separated the two germline ends. Germline V lookup: CDR1 LGHNA, CDR2 YSLEER. The CDR3 has 13 amino acids.

This chain links TRBV19 with TRBJ2-5; D is ambiguous. Trimming took off 3 bases at V and 5 bases at J, with 10 bases between the two ends. Germline values: CDR1 LNHDA, CDR2 SQIVND (reference sequence). The length of the CDR3 is 13 residues. This chain's CDR3 is CASSILGLETQYF. The CDR3, as DNA: TGTGCCAGTAGTATTCTGGGTTTGGAGACCCAGTACTTC.

The J gene is TRBJ1-4, the V gene TRBV29-1; D not resolved. The germline gives CDR1 SQVTM, CDR2 ANQGSEA. This CDR3 has 11 amino acids. V lost 4 bases and J lost 7, with 7 bases in between. Written as DNA, the CDR3 is TGCAGCGTTGGTAGTGGTGAAAAACTGTTTTTT. Protein sequence: CSVGSGEKLFF.

The CDR3 region is CASSSAPGEYEQYF. As DNA, the CDR3 is TGTGCCAGCAGTTCAGCACCAGGAGAGTACGAGCAGTACTTC. The chain has TRBV2 and TRBJ2-1, with unresolved D. The J call may be incorrect, as the DNA end agrees better with TRBJ2-7. Germline CDR1 SNHLY, CDR2 FYNNEI. This CDR3 is 14 amino acids long.

The V call is TRBV4-3, the J call TRBJ1-2; unclear D gene. Trimming left V 0 bases short and J 7 bases short, with 9 bases between. The CDR3 sequence is 13 residues long. Germline CDR1 is LGHNA and CDR2 is YSLEER. DNA for the CDR3: TGCGCCAGCAGCCAAGAGACATCGGGTGGCTACACCTTC. It encodes CASSQETSGGYTF.